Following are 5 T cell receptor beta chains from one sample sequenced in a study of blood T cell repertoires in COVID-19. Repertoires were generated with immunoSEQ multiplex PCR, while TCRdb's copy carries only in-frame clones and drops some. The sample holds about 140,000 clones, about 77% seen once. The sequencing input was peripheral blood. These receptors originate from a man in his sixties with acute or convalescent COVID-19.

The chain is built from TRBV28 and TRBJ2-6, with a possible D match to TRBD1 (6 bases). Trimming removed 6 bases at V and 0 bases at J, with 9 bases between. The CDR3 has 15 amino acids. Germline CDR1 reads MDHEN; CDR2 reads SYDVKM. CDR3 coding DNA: TGTGCCAGCAGCCAGGGGAGCTCTGGGGCCAACGTCCTGACTTTC. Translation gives CASSQGSSGANVLTF.

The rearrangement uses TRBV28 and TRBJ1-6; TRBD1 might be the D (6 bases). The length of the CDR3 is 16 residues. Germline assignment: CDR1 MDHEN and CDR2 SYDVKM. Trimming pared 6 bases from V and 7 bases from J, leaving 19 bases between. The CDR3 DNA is TGTGCCAGCAGATCACCTACAGGAAGGGGGAATTCACCCCTCCACTTT. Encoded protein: CASRSPTGRGNSPLHF.

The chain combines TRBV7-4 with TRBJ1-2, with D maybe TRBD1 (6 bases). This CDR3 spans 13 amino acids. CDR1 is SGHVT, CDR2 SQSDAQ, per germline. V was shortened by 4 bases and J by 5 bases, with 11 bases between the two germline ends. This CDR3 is CASSSGQLYGYTF. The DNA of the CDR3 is TGTGCCAGCAGCTCCGGACAGTTGTATGGCTACACCTTC.

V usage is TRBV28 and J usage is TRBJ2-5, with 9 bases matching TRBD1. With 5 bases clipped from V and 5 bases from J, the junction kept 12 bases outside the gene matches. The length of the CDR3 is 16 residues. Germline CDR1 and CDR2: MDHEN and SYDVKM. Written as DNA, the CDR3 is TGTGCCAGCAGTGGTTTGGCACAGGGGGCTAAGGAGACCCAGTACTTC. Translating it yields CASSGLAQGAKETQYF.

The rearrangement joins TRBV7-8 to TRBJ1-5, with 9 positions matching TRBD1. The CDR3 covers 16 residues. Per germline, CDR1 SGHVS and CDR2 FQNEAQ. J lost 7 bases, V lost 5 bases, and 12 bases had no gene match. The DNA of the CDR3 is TGTGCCAGCAGCCGGAGAAAGGGGACAGGGAAGCAGCCCCAGCATTTT. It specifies CASSRRKGTGKQPQHF.